This T cell receptor beta chain was captured by sequencing in a study of low-dose radiotherapy and immunotherapy resistance in tumors. Study background: A dose of 1 Gy per fraction every two weeks went to Cohort 2, totaling 13 Gy over 26 weeks. Intravenous nivolumab 240 mg every two weeks plus ipilimumab 1 mg/kg every six weeks was given to patients. Participants were given intravenous cyclophosphamide 200 mg/m2 every two weeks, one day before radiation and immunotherapy. Daily, from cycle 1 day 1 and for four cycles, patients took oral aspirin 300 mg.

This CDR3 spans 13 amino acids. V was clipped by 4 bases and J by 1 base, with 6 bases between them. Alpha- and beta-chain coverage of first-strand cDNA came from TRAV- and TRBV-specific primers. Using a constant-region primer together with a V-primer adapter, TCRs were subjected to roughly 20 PCR cycles of amplification. TCRdb used MiXCR to reprocess the reads, holding one entry per CDR3 protein. The sample carries about 18,000 distinct CDR3 sequences, about 70% recorded once. This TCR was sampled from a human donor with advanced metastatic prostate, ovarian, gallbladder or colorectal cancer (not recorded which). This table probably holds off-target reads from a library built for another chain. This chain uses TRBV12-3 or TRBV12-4 with TRBJ2-3, with a possible D match to TRBD1 (6 bases). CDR3 in DNA: TGTGCCAGCAGTTACAGGGGCACAGATACGCAGTATTTT. Amino acids: CASSYRGTDTQYF.